The rows below give T cell receptor beta chains drawn from one sample of a study of vaccination and CD4 T cells after COVID-19. In TCRdb, the PCR reads were re-called with MiXCR into one record per CDR3 protein. The repertoire holds more than 12,000 distinct CDR3 sequences, with 53% as singletons. These TCRs are of unknown antigen specificity. The sequencing used CD4+ T cells from blood, cultured in vitro, collected before SARS-CoV-2 vaccination. The source is a human donor who had recovered from COVID-19. Both conserved end residues are trimmed from each CDR3. Fields, in order: D gene, V gene, J gene, CDR3 protein. A D gene is named only where the DNA matches it firmly.

TRBD2	TRBV10-3	TRBJ2-3	AISPISGRRADTQY
NA	TRBV6-1	TRBJ1-6	ASTGVSYNSPLH
NA	TRBV24-1	TRBJ2-3	ATMLKADTQY
NA	TRBV10-3	TRBJ2-7	ATSLQGLGEQY
NA	TRBV7-2	TRBJ2-5	ASSLGLSGSGETQY
NA	TRBV20-1	TRBJ1-2	SARVAPIYGYT
TRBD1	TRBV2	TRBJ1-6	ASGTGVFNSPLH
NA	TRBV21-1	TRBJ1-2	ASSIAGGAGYT
NA	TRBV10-3	TRBJ2-3	AIRGDLLTDTQY
TRBD2	TRBV20-1	TRBJ2-7	SARGRQGLAGTEQY
NA	TRBV20-1	TRBJ1-3	SASDNSGNTIY
TRBD1	TRBV5-1	TRBJ1-2	ASSLRTGARDGYT
NA	TRBV2	TRBJ2-3	ASRRQDRTDTQY
NA	TRBV2	TRBJ1-5	ASSVTHGTNQPQH
TRBD2	TRBV5-4	TRBJ2-1	ASSLARLAGADEQF
NA	TRBV6-1	TRBJ1-4	ATSAITKEKLF
TRBD1	TRBV7-3	TRBJ1-6	ASSLTGQVNSPLH
NA	TRBV24-1	TRBJ2-7	ATSDSGDSYEQY
NA	TRBV28	TRBJ1-2	ASSLRAENYGYT
NA	TRBV20-1	TRBJ2-1	SAKKLGIAGPYNEQF
TRBD2	TRBV20-1	TRBJ2-3	SAPTSGSTDTQY
NA	TRBV27	TRBJ2-7	ASTRSRTGGGNEQY
TRBD2	TRBV20-1	TRBJ2-2	SAEGLLNTGELF
NA	TRBV2	TRBJ2-2	ASSEWGASTGELF
NA	TRBV6-1	TRBJ2-1	ASSEWGDAADEQF
TRBD2	TRBV11-2	TRBJ2-7	ASSRRLAGGSSYEQY
NA	TRBV6-1	TRBJ2-7	ASSEGPEY
NA	TRBV6-2/TRBV6-3	TRBJ2-3	ASGVRFGGQREDTDTQY
NA	TRBV5-4	TRBJ1-2	ASSLGHASSYGYT
TRBD1	TRBV20-1	TRBJ1-5	SARGIGGAGQPQH
NA	TRBV2	TRBJ2-7	ASSVWDTYEQY
TRBD1	TRBV7-2	TRBJ2-5	ASSLEDRGQETQY
TRBD1	TRBV7-2	TRBJ1-5	ASSLKGGAGNQPQH
TRBD2	TRBV6-5	TRBJ2-5	ASSYSASGRAGETQY
TRBD2	TRBV7-2	TRBJ2-3	ASSTQGLGSTDTQY
TRBD1	TRBV12-3/TRBV12-4	TRBJ2-1	ASSSGTGVINEQF
TRBD1	TRBV19	TRBJ2-4	ASSARRDRGAKNIQY
NA	TRBV19	TRBJ2-3	ASSMGDTQY
NA	TRBV7-8	TRBJ1-5	ASSLANGIKEQPQH
NA	TRBV6-1	TRBJ2-3	ASSRGTDTQY
NA	TRBV18	TRBJ1-1	ASSPTSGVDEAF
NA	TRBV7-9	TRBJ1-1	ASSLYTEAF
TRBD2	TRBV6-1	TRBJ2-4	ASSEFLPGLAGKRENIQY
NA	TRBV6-5	TRBJ1-6	ASSYSSVEPLH
TRBD2	TRBV20-1	TRBJ2-6	SASRLAGMSGANVLT
NA	TRBV6-1	TRBJ1-1	ASSPNTEAF
NA	TRBV5-1	TRBJ2-2	ASSLGSGNTGELF